The source of this T cell receptor (beta chain) is a study of shared clonotypes between healthy human individuals. Study as a whole: Participating donors consisted of two women and a few men aged 18 to 49.

Assay used: immunoSEQ multiplex PCR; TCRdb lists only in-frame clones, some missing. The sample records about 1.1 million clones, roughly 77% being singletons. The V gene lost 2 bases and the J gene lost 5 bases, with 18 bases spanning the gap. Germline assignment: CDR1 SGHTA and CDR2 FQGNSA. The CDR3 consists of 16 residues. Donors comprised healthy HIV-negative adults lacking recent acute infections or vaccinations. All participating donors were Caucasian adults from Nashville, Tennessee. Input material: memory CD4+ T cells from PBMCs. Regarding subset: CD45RA-negative fraction. This receptor was obtained from a man aged 18 to 35 in good health. Some clones in this sample may be carry-over from other donors' samples. V gene TRBV7-2 combines with J gene TRBJ2-5; D unresolved. As DNA, the CDR3 is TGTGCCAGCAGCTTATGGGCTATAAGTGGATCGGAGACCCAGTACTTC. Protein sequence: CASSLWAISGSETQYF. Full variable domain (remainder filled in from reference TRBV7-2 and TRBJ2-5): GAGVSQSPSNKVTEKGKDVELRCDPISGHTALYWYRQSLGQGLEFLIYFQGNSAPDKSGLPSDRFSAERTGGSVSTLTIQRTQQEDSAVYLCASSLWAISGSETQYFGPGTRLLVL.